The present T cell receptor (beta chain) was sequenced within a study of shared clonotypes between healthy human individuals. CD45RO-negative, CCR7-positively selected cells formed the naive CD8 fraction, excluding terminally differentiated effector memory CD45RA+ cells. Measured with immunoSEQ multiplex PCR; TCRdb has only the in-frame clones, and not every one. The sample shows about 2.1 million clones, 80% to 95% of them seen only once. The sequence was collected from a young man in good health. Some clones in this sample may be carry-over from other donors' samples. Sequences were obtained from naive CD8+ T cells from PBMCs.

This chain's CDR3 is CASSHTGQPSPLHF. The CDR3, as DNA: TGTGCCAGCAGCCATACGGGACAGCCATCACCCCTCCACTTT. The chain joins TRBV28 to TRBJ1-6; 7 bases fit TRBD1. The germline gives CDR1 MDHEN, CDR2 SYDVKM. V shed 6 bases and J 10 bases; nucleotides not matched to a gene: 9. The CDR3 spans 14 residues.